A selection of T cell receptor beta chains follows, all from one sample in a study of blood T cells in healthy people across ages. MiXCR was run by TCRdb on the 5' RACE reads, yielding one entry per CDR3 protein. The sample contains roughly 1.9 million distinct CDR3 sequences, 35% to 50% of which appear only once. The sample was blood. The receptors were sampled from a human donor in good health. Both conserved end residues are part of each CDR3. The order of the fields is clone size, V gene, CDR3 protein. Clone size is shown for a subset of rows, as once, few, many or a class of expanded clone.

clone_size: NA; v_call: TRBV20-1; cdr3_aa: CSASTPSEGAKDEQYF
clone_size: NA; v_call: TRBV9; cdr3_aa: CAGSVRSSGHTDTQYF
clone_size: NA; v_call: TRBV7-2; cdr3_aa: CASSLDRLNEKLFF
clone_size: few; v_call: TRBV4-1; cdr3_aa: CASSQRQGISYEQYF
clone_size: NA; v_call: TRBV12-3/TRBV12-4; cdr3_aa: CASSAVLGGGPASTDTQYF
clone_size: NA; v_call: TRBV9; cdr3_aa: CASSVSGASYEQYF
clone_size: NA; v_call: TRBV20-1; cdr3_aa: CSASTGSVYEQYF
clone_size: few; v_call: TRBV7-2; cdr3_aa: CASSFGGSGNTIYF
clone_size: NA; v_call: TRBV9; cdr3_aa: CASSVRDRGKIGANVLTF
clone_size: NA; v_call: TRBV6-2/TRBV6-3; cdr3_aa: CASSYRLAVETQYF
clone_size: few; v_call: TRBV28; cdr3_aa: CASSFIKGQEPTYEQYF
clone_size: NA; v_call: TRBV6-6; cdr3_aa: CAWPPGPTYEQYF
clone_size: NA; v_call: TRBV15; cdr3_aa: CATSGFDQGTTEAFF
clone_size: NA; v_call: TRBV25-1; cdr3_aa: CASSDTQSEQYF
clone_size: few; v_call: TRBV12-3/TRBV12-4; cdr3_aa: CASSFFGGSYGYTF
clone_size: NA; v_call: TRBV7-9; cdr3_aa: CVSSLAGSGPSNEQFF
clone_size: few; v_call: TRBV9; cdr3_aa: CASSPWRGADYEQYF
clone_size: few; v_call: TRBV20-1; cdr3_aa: CSARDSHVTDTQYF
clone_size: few; v_call: TRBV13; cdr3_aa: CASSLGARPYQETQYF
clone_size: few; v_call: TRBV4-1; cdr3_aa: CASSQYHGSGQSSYNEQFF
clone_size: few; v_call: TRBV5-1; cdr3_aa: CASSPDRLNHEQFF
clone_size: NA; v_call: TRBV7-2; cdr3_aa: CASSLGGGPLTGGNEQFF
clone_size: few; v_call: TRBV7-2; cdr3_aa: CASSLGLSWGYTF
clone_size: NA; v_call: TRBV9; cdr3_aa: CASRFQNTGELFF
clone_size: NA; v_call: TRBV5-1; cdr3_aa: CASSQPKQTGRTDTQYF
clone_size: few; v_call: TRBV9; cdr3_aa: CASSASPEGYEQYF